This T cell receptor beta chain is drawn from a study of early T cells in non-severe SARS-CoV-2 infection. Whole-study results and caveats: In VDJdb matching, anti-spike CD8 responses were favored while private and CD4 specificities went missing.

Note on this clonotype: Its specificity is unknown.

MiXCR, run by TCRdb on the 5' RACE reads, gives a single entry per CDR3 protein. The repertoire holds approximately 81,000 distinct CDR3 sequences, with about 12% as singletons. Input material: whole blood. The source is an adult who was a healthcare worker with PCR-confirmed SARS-CoV-2 infection or an uninfected control (not recorded which).

Written as DNA, the CDR3 is TGTGCCAGCGGCGGAGGGGACTCAACATTACAAGAGACCCAGTACTTC. Translation gives CASGGGDSTLQETQYF. The J gene is TRBJ2-5, the V gene TRBV9; perhaps TRBD2 as D (6 bases). V gave up 7 bases and J gave up 2 bases, with 21 bases separating them. Germline V lookup: CDR1 SGDLS, CDR2 YYNGEE. The length of the CDR3 is 16 residues.